The 7 T cell receptor beta chains below all came from one sample that was sequenced in a study of CD8 T cells in ankylosing spondylitis. Via MiXCR, TCRdb re-called the 5' RACE reads, giving one row per CDR3 protein. The sample lists 350,000 or so distinct CDR3 sequences; approximately 10% were seen once. Sequencing was carried out using blood, either unsorted or a sorted T cell fraction (not recorded which). These receptors were taken from a female donor with ankylosing spondylitis or in good health (not recorded which).

This clonotype was observed at least ten times. The J gene is TRBJ1-1, the V gene TRBV7-9; D remains ambiguous. Germline CDR1 and CDR2: SEHNR and FQNEAQ (reference sequence). V lost 5 bases to trimming and J lost 3 bases, with 22 bases between them. The CDR3 sequence is 17 residues long. The CDR3 coding sequence is TGTGCCAGCAGCCCCAGGAGGGAGCCCCTTGAGGACACTGAAGCTTTCTTT. Protein product: CASSPRREPLEDTEAFF.

This clonotype has more than one count but fewer than ten. The CDR3 loop reads CASSLDRGQGAFF. For the CDR3, the DNA is TGTGCCAGCTCACTCGACAGGGGTCAAGGAGCTTTCTTT. This chain uses TRBV18 with TRBJ1-1; 8 bases align to TRBD1. Losses at the gene ends were 4 bases for V and 10 bases for J; bases not matched to a gene: 8. This CDR3 spans 13 amino acids. CDR1 is KGHSH and CDR2 is LQKENI in the germline V gene.

In DNA form, the CDR3 reads TGTGCCAGCAGCCTCTTCCCCCTACTGAACACTGAAGCTTTCTTT. Translated: CASSLFPLLNTEAFF. This rearrangement joins TRBV7-2 to TRBJ1-1; D unresolved. Trimming cost V 5 bases and J 0 bases, with 13 bases left between them. In germline, CDR1 is SGHTA, CDR2 FQGNSA. The CDR3 covers 15 residues. Using reference TRBV7-2 and TRBJ1-1 for the parts outside the CDR3, the full variable domain is GAGVSQSPSNKVTEKGKDVELRCDPISGHTALYWYRQSLGQGLEFLIYFQGNSAPDKSGLPSDRFSAERTGGSVSTLTIQRTQQEDSAVYLCASSLFPLLNTEAFFGQGTRLTVV.

A remark on this clonotype: This may come from a read error, since a much larger clone is one base off. Lacking the conserved final phenylalanine or tryptophan, this CDR3 likely reflects a read error. The V gene is TRBV5-6, the J gene TRBJ2-3, with 7 bases identical to TRBD2. The V gene's germline CDR1 is SGHDT and CDR2 YYEEEE. J gave up 6 bases and V 3 bases, and 10 bases lay outside the gene matches. The CDR3 contains 15 residues. This CDR3 reads CASSSGGRVTDTQYI. The CDR3 coding sequence is TGTGCCAGCAGCTCGGGAGGCAGAGTAACGGATACGCAGTATATT.

This clonotype was seen a handful of times. The chain uses TRBV5-1 and TRBJ2-7; tentatively, D is TRBD1 (6 bases). The CDR3 loop spans 13 amino acids. The ends were cut back, 7 bases at V and 3 bases at J, with 14 bases in the middle. Per germline, CDR1 SGHRS and CDR2 YFSETQ. The CDR3 DNA reads as TGCGCCAGCGGACCGGGACACCGCTACGAGCAGTACTTC. Encoded protein: CASGPGHRYEQYF.

This clonotype came up many times. The rearrangement uses TRBV12-3 or TRBV12-4 and TRBJ2-1; D unresolved. The V gene lost 1 base and the J gene lost 9 bases, with 7 bases spanning the gap. This CDR3 contains 12 residues. CDR3 nucleotides: TGTGCCAGCAGTTTAGAGAATGGTGAGCAGTTCTTC. Amino acids: CASSLENGEQFF.

There are a few counts of this clonotype. The rearrangement joins TRBV12-3 or TRBV12-4 to TRBJ1-6; D not resolved. The V end was cut by 5 bases, the J end by 10 bases, with 15 bases between. The CDR3 extends over 14 amino acids. CDR3 in amino acids: CASSPAPPGSPLHF. The DNA for the CDR3 is TGTGCCAGCAGTCCGGCCCCTCCGGGGTCACCCCTCCACTTT.